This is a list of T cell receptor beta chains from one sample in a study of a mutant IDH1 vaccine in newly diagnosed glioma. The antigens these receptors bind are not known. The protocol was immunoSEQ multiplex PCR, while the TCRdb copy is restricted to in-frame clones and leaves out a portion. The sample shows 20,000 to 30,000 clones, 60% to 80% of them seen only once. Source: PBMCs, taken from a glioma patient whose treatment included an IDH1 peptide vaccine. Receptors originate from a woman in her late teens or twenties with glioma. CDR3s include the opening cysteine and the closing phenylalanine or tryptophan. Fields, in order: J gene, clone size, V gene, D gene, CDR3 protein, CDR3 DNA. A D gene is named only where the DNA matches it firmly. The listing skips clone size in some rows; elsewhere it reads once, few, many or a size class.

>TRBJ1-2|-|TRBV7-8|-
CASSLADGYTF
TGTGCCAGCAGCTTAGCCGACGGCTACACCTTC
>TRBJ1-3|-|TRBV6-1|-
CASSEGLLSSGNTIYF
TGTGCCAGCAGTGAGGGACTGCTGAGCTCTGGAAACACCATATATTTT
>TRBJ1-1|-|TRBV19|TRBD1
CASRPGTGGTNTEAFF
TGTGCCAGTAGGCCTGGGACAGGGGGAACGAACACTGAAGCTTTCTTT
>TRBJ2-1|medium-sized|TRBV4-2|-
CASSQDSTANNEQFF
TGTGCCAGCAGCCAAGATAGCACAGCCAACAATGAGCAGTTCTTC
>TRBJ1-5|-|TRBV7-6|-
CASSLEGRYGNQPQHF
TGTGCCAGCAGCCTGGAGGGGAGGTACGGCAATCAGCCCCAGCATTTT
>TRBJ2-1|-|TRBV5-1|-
CASAPGSSSLSSYNEQFF
TGCGCCAGCGCGCCGGGATCCAGTTCTTTAAGCTCCTACAATGAGCAGTTCTTC
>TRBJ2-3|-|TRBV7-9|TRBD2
CASSPTSGRVTDTQYF
TGTGCCAGCAGCCCTACTAGCGGGAGGGTGACAGATACGCAGTATTTT
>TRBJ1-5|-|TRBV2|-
CASSDTGNNQPQHF
TGTGCCAGCAGTGACACAGGTAACAATCAGCCCCAGCATTTT
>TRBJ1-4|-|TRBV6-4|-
CASSLQQNEKLFF
TGTGCCAGCAGCCTACAGCAGAATGAAAAACTGTTTTTT
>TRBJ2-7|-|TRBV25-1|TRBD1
CASSVGTGRYEQYF
TGTGCCAGCAGTGTCGGGACAGGGAGGTACGAGCAGTACTTC
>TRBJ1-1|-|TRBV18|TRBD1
CASSEEGALAFF
TGTGCCAGCTCCGAGGAGGGGGCGTTGGCTTTCTTT
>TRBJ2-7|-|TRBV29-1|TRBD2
CSVDIAGFHEQYF
TGCAGCGTTGATATAGCGGGATTCCACGAGCAGTACTTC
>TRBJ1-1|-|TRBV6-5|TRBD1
CASRKTGVRTEAFF
TGTGCCAGCAGAAAGACAGGGGTAAGAACTGAAGCTTTCTTT
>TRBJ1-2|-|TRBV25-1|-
CASTNYGYTF
TGTGCCAGCACCAACTATGGCTACACCTTC
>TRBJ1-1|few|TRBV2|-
CARRDGMNTEAFF
TGTGCCAGACGGGACGGAATGAACACTGAAGCTTTCTTT
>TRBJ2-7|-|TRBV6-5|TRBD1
CASIAGQGSYEQYF
TGTGCCAGCATCGCGGGACAGGGTTCCTACGAGCAGTACTTC
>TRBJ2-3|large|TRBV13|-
CASSLAPTDTQYF
TGTGCCAGCAGCTTAGCTCCCACAGATACGCAGTATTTT
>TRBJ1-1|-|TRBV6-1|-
CASSEALRVVNTEAFF
TGTGCCAGCAGTGAAGCGCTACGGGTGGTGAACACTGAAGCTTTCTTT
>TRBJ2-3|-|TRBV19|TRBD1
CASSRGTGASDTQYF
TGTGCCAGTAGTAGGGGGACAGGGGCCTCGGATACGCAGTATTTT
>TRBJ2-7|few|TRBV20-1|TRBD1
CSASRGYEQYF
TGCAGTGCTAGCAGGGGGTACGAGCAGTACTTC
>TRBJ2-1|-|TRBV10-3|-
CAITPGRLGEQFF
TGTGCCATCACCCCGGGGCGGCTTGGTGAGCAGTTCTTC
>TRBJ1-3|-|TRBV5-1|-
CASSLDAVSGNTIYF
TGCGCCAGCAGCTTGGACGCCGTCTCTGGAAACACCATATATTTT
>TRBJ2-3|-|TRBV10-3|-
CAISESRVGTDTQYF
TGTGCCATCAGTGAGTCCAGGGTTGGGACAGATACGCAGTATTTT
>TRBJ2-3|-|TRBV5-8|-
CASSLGISTDTQYF
TGTGCCAGCAGCTTGGGGATATCCACAGATACGCAGTATTTT
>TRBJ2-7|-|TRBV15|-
CATSRASFRGLDEQYF
TGTGCCACCAGCAGAGCATCCTTTAGGGGGTTAGACGAGCAGTACTTC
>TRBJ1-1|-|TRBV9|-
CASSVGGRTEAFF
TGTGCCAGCAGCGTTGGGGGGCGAACTGAAGCTTTCTTT
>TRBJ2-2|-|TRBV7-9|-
CASSFRTDFITGELFF
TGTGCCAGCAGCTTCCGGACAGATTTCATCACCGGGGAGCTGTTTTTT
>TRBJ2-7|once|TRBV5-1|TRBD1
CASSFIPARGGHEQYF
TGCGCCAGCAGCTTTATCCCCGCGCGAGGGGGCCACGAGCAGTACTTC
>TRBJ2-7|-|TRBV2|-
CASRVHYYYEQYF
TGTGCCAGCCGGGTCCACTACTACTACGAGCAGTACTTC
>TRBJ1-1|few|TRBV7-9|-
CASSLEATEAFF
TGTGCCAGCAGCTTAGAGGCAACCGAAGCTTTCTTT
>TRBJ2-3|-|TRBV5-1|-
CASSLTGGEQYF
TGCGCCAGCAGCTTAACGGGTGGGGAGCAGTATTTT
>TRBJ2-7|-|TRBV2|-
CASSYRVSEQYF
TGTGCCAGCAGTTACAGGGTCTCCGAGCAGTACTTC
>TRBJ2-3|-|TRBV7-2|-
CASTRGYTDTQYF
TGTGCCAGCACTCGGGGGTACACAGATACGCAGTATTTT
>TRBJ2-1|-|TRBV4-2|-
CASSQTVSSYNEQFF
TGTGCCAGCAGCCAAACGGTCAGCTCCTACAATGAGCAGTTCTTC
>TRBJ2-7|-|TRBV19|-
CASSTGVRPYEQYF
TGTGCCAGTAGTACAGGGGTAAGACCCTACGAGCAGTACTTC
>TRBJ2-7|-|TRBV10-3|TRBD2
CAISAVTSGSSYEQYF
TGTGCCATCAGTGCGGTCACTAGCGGGAGCTCCTACGAGCAGTACTTC
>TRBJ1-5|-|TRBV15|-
CATSSADGGSNQPQHF
TGTGCCACCAGCTCGGCGGATGGGGGGTCCAATCAGCCCCAGCATTTT
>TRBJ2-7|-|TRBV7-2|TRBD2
CASSSLGGGKGEQYF
TGTGCCAGCAGCTCCCTGGGCGGGGGAAAGGGCGAGCAGTACTTC
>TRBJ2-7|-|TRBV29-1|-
CSAKDGGQTYEQYF
TGCAGCGCCAAGGACGGAGGTCAAACCTACGAGCAGTACTTC
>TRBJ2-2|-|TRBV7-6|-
CASSLGHRNTGELFF
TGTGCCAGCAGCTTAGGTCACAGGAACACCGGGGAGCTGTTTTTT
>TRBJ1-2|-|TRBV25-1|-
CASSESNFFGGYTF
TGTGCCAGCAGTGAATCAAACTTCTTCGGTGGCTACACCTTC
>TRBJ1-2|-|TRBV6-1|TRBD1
CASSAGTGAGEGYTF
TGTGCCAGCAGCGCCGGGACAGGTGCCGGAGAGGGCTACACCTTC
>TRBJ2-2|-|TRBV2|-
CASRGLAASNTGELFF
TGTGCCAGCCGTGGGTTAGCGGCCTCGAACACCGGGGAGCTGTTTTTT
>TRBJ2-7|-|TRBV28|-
CASNEPGQSYEQYF
TGTGCCAGCAACGAACCCGGACAGTCCTACGAGCAGTACTTC
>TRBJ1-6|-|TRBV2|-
CASRPDYSSYNSPLHF
TGTGCCAGCAGACCCGACTACAGCTCCTATAATTCACCCCTCCACTTT
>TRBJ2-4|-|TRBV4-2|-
CASSQETGTNLAKNIQYF
TGTGCCAGCAGCCAGGAAACAGGGACTAACCTAGCCAAAAACATTCAGTACTTC
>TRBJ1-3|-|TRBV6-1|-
CASSEAGISGNTIYF
TGTGCCAGCAGTGAAGCGGGGATCTCTGGAAACACCATATATTTT
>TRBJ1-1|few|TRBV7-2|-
CASSFQGANTEAFF
TGTGCCAGCAGCTTTCAAGGGGCGAACACTGAAGCTTTCTTT
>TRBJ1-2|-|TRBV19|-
CASSTGFNYGYTF
TGTGCCAGTAGTACAGGGTTTAACTATGGCTACACCTTC
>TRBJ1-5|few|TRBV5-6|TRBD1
CASSLGPGGLGQPQHF
TGTGCCAGCAGCTTGGGACCAGGGGGCCTGGGACAGCCCCAGCATTTT
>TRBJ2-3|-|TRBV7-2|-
CASSYVKGTDTQYF
TGTGCCAGCAGCTATGTAAAGGGCACAGATACGCAGTATTTT
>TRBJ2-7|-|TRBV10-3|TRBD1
CAISEKPGTGASYEQYF
TGTGCCATCAGTGAGAAACCCGGGACAGGGGCGTCCTACGAGCAGTACTTC
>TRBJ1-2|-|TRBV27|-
CASSFSEGGVGYTF
TGTGCCAGCAGTTTCAGTGAAGGGGGGGTTGGCTACACCTTC
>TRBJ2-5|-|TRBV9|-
CASSVDSSAVGETQYF
TGTGCCAGCAGCGTTGACTCTAGCGCCGTCGGAGAGACCCAGTACTTC
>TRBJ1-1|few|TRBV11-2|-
CASRNGQGRTEAFF
TGTGCCAGCAGGAACGGGCAGGGGAGAACTGAAGCTTTCTTT
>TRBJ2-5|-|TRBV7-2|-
CASSPAGPGETQYF
TGTGCCAGCAGCCCCGCAGGGCCGGGAGAGACCCAGTACTTC
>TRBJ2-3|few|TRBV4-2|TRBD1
CASSQEYRGMDTQYF
TGTGCCAGCAGCCAAGAATACAGGGGGATGGATACGCAGTATTTT
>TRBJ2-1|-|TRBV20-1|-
CSASNSNEQFF
TGCAGTGCTAGTAACAGCAATGAGCAGTTCTTC
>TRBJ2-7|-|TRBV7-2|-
CASSPGGDRYYEQYF
TGTGCCAGCAGCCCAGGGGGGGATAGGTACTACGAGCAGTACTTC